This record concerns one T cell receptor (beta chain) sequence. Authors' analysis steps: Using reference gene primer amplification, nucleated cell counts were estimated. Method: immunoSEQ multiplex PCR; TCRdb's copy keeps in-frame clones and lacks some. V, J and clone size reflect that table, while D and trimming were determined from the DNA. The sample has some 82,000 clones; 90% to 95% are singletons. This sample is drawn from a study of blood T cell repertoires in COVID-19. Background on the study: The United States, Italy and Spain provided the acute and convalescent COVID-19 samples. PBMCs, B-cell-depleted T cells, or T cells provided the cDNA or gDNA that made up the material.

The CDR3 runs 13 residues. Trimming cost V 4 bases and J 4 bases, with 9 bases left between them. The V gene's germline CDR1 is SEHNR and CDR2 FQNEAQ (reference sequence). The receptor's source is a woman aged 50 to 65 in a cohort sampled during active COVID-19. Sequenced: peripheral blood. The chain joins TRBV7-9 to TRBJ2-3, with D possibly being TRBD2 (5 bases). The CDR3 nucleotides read TGTGCCAGCAGCTCCCGAGGGCCAGATACGCAGTATTTT. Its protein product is CASSSRGPDTQYF.